This passage covers 28 T cell receptor beta chains from one sample sequenced in a study of blood T cell repertoires in COVID-19. Clones were sequenced by immunoSEQ multiplex PCR, and TCRdb holds only the in-frame ones, with some missing. The sample lists around 150,000 clones; roughly 79% were seen once. Sequencing input: peripheral blood. These receptors were collected from a woman aged 55-70 years with active or convalescent COVID-19.

The chain recombines TRBV29-1 with TRBJ2-1, with a tentative D call TRBD1 (5 bases). The germline gives CDR1 SQVTM, CDR2 ANQGSEA. V was cut by 3 bases and J by 3 bases, with 9 bases left in between. This CDR3 has 13 residues. For the CDR3, the DNA is TGCAGCGTTGATCGGCAGGGCTACAATGAGCAGTTCTTC. Protein product: CSVDRQGYNEQFF.

The count of this clone is one. The chain employs TRBV24-1 and TRBJ2-2, with a possible D match to TRBD1 (6 bases). Germline V gene lookup returns CDR1 KGHDR and CDR2 SFDVKD. Trimming left V 7 bases short and J 8 bases short, with 10 bases between. The CDR3 covers 12 residues. CDR3 loop: CATSLQGGELFF. The CDR3 nucleotides read TGTGCCACCAGCTTGCAGGGGGGGGAGCTGTTTTTT.

The J gene is TRBJ2-7, the V gene TRBV29-1; 7 bases are shared with TRBD1. The CDR3 loop spans 12 amino acids. V trimming: 5 bases; J trimming: 7 bases; junction bases outside the gene matches: 8. Germline CDR1 reads SQVTM; CDR2 reads ANQGSEA. The CDR3 spells CSVNRGLGEQYF. The CDR3 region has the DNA TGCAGCGTTAACAGGGGCTTGGGAGAGCAGTACTTC.

The genes are TRBV28 and TRBJ1-2, with D possibly TRBD1 on 6 matching bases. Trimming removed 4 bases from V and 0 bases from J, with 9 bases in between. Per germline, CDR1 MDHEN and CDR2 SYDVKM. The CDR3 spans 14 residues. The CDR3 reads CASSSGGPNYGYTF. CDR3 bases: TGTGCCAGCAGTTCGGGGGGGCCTAACTATGGCTACACCTTC.

The chain has TRBV25-1 and TRBJ1-2; TRBD1 aligns across 9 bases. After removal of 4 bases from V and 6 bases from J, the junction contained 15 bases not matched to a gene. The V gene's germline CDR1 is MGHDK and CDR2 SYGVNS. CDR3 length equals 17 residues. The CDR3 nucleotides read TGTGCCAGCAGTGTCGGCTTACAGGGGGCGCGATTCAATGGCTACACCTTC. Amino acids: CASSVGLQGARFNGYTF.

The chain employs TRBV6-5 and TRBJ1-2, with 8 bases fitting TRBD1. The CDR3 totals 13 residues. CDR1 and CDR2 (germline): MNHEY, SVGAGI. V lost 2 bases to trimming and J lost 8 bases; unmatched junction nucleotides: 4. The CDR3 nucleotides are TGTGCCAGCAGTTACGGGGACAGGCAGGGCTACACCTTC. Protein: CASSYGDRQGYTF.

The CDR3 coding sequence is TGTGCCAGCAGCCTTCCAGCGGGAGGTATCCAAGAGACCCAGTACTTC. This gives the protein CASSLPAGGIQETQYF. The genes are TRBV6-2 or TRBV6-3 and TRBJ2-5; 9 nucleotides match TRBD2. Germline lookup yields CDR1 MNHEY and CDR2 SVGEGT. CDR3 length equals 16 residues. The ends lost 6 bases at V and 1 base at J; junction bases unmatched: 9.

J is TRBJ1-5 and V is TRBV4-3, with TRBD1 as a possible D gene (6 bases). The CDR3 runs 18 residues. The germline V gene has CDR1 LGHNA and CDR2 YSLEER. The V gene lost 0 bases and the J gene lost 5 bases, with 20 bases spanning the gap. The chain's CDR3 is CASSQDSTGLYGDQPQHF. The CDR3 region has the DNA TGCGCCAGCAGCCAAGATTCAACAGGGCTTTATGGTGATCAGCCCCAGCATTTT.

The chain recombines TRBV10-3 with TRBJ1-5; D not resolved. Germline V gene lookup returns CDR1 ENHRY and CDR2 SYGVKD. V was cut by 2 bases and J by 2 bases, with 4 bases left in between. The CDR3 sequence is 13 residues long. CDR3 protein: CAISEQGNQPQHF. In DNA, the CDR3 is TGTGCCATCAGTGAGCAGGGCAATCAGCCCCAGCATTTT.

The V and J genes are TRBV7-2 and TRBJ2-1; 7 bases line up with TRBD1. The germline gives CDR1 SGHTA, CDR2 FQGNSA. This CDR3 comprises 14 residues. V gave up 0 bases and J gave up 11 bases; unmatched junction bases: 7. Written as DNA, the CDR3 is TGTGCCAGCAGCTTAGCCCCCGGGACAGTAAAGCAGTTCTTC. Translating it yields CASSLAPGTVKQFF.

V usage is TRBV23-1 and J usage is TRBJ2-7, with a possible D match to TRBD1 (6 bases). TRBV23-1 is marked as an open reading frame, function uncertain. This CDR3 is built from 14 residues. V lost 3 bases to trimming and J lost 2 bases, with 11 bases between them. Here the CDR3 DNA reads TGCGCCAGCAGTCACGGAAGGACAGCCTACGAGCAGTACGTC. This gives the protein CASSHGRTAYEQYV.

This chain uses TRBV29-1 with TRBJ1-2; a weak D match, TRBD1 (5 bases). Between the trimmed V and J ends, which lost 4 bases and 8 bases, there was a span of 11 bases. The CDR3 sequence is 11 residues long. CDR1 is SQVTM, CDR2 ANQGSEA, per germline. The CDR3 protein is CSVAGTRGYTF. CDR3 DNA sequence: TGCAGCGTTGCGGGGACTCGCGGCTACACCTTC.

This clone has a single count. The gene calls are TRBV28 and TRBJ1-1; TRBD1 is a possible D gene (6 bases). Germline CDR1 reads MDHEN; CDR2 reads SYDVKM. Trimming removed 2 bases at V and 6 bases at J, with 16 bases between. The CDR3 spans 15 residues. The CDR3 DNA follows: TGTGCCAGCAGTTTAGGGGGCGCGGGTGCGTCTGAAGCTTTCTTT. Translated, it gives CASSLGGAGASEAFF.

The chain employs TRBV6-5 and TRBJ2-1; tentatively, D is TRBD2 (6 bases). The CDR3 covers 13 residues. Trimming removed 7 bases at V and 8 bases at J, with 15 bases between. Germline V lookup: CDR1 MNHEY, CDR2 SVGAGI. Here the CDR3 DNA reads TGTGCCAGCACCCCCGGAGCGGGCTATGAGCAGTTCTTC. Residues: CASTPGAGYEQFF.

This clone was found many times. This rearrangement joins TRBV12-5 to TRBJ2-1, with 11 bases lining up with TRBD2. After removal of 1 base from V and 4 bases from J, the junction contained 6 bases not matched to a gene. The CDR3 totals 17 residues. Germline V lookup: CDR1 LGHNT, CDR2 FRNRAP. CDR3 sequence: CASGLDSGTSGYNEQFF. The CDR3 bases are TGTGCTAGTGGTTTGGACTCCGGGACTAGCGGATACAATGAGCAGTTCTTC. Together with reference TRBV12-5 and TRBJ2-1, the CDR3 gives the full variable domain: DARVTQTPRHKVTEMGQEVTMRCQPILGHNTVFWYRQTMMQGLELLAYFRNRAPLDDSGMPKDRFSAEMPDATLATLKIQPSEPRDSAVYFCASGLDSGTSGYNEQFFGPGTRLTVL.

The chain couples TRBV6-5 to TRBJ2-3; TRBD2 matches 7 bases. The CDR3 loop spans 14 amino acids. CDR1 and CDR2 (germline): MNHEY, SVGAGI. V shed 9 bases and J 1 base; nucleotides not matched to a gene: 7. CDR3 loop: CASRAGLGTDTQYF. The CDR3 coding sequence is TGTGCCAGTAGAGCGGGGCTCGGCACAGATACGCAGTATTTT.

J is TRBJ2-4 and V is TRBV2; 7 bases fit TRBD1. V lost 0 bases, J lost 5 bases, and 4 bases stayed unmatched. Germline V gives CDR1 SNHLY, CDR2 FYNNEI. The CDR3 totals 15 residues. This chain's CDR3 is CASSEALDRQNIQYF. The CDR3 nucleotides are TGTGCCAGCAGTGAAGCTCTGGACAGGCAAAACATTCAGTACTTC.

The chain recombines TRBV9 with TRBJ2-5; TRBD2 is a possible D gene (7 bases). The germline V gene has CDR1 SGDLS and CDR2 YYNGEE. Trimming shortened V by 0 bases and J by 1 base, and 13 bases separated the two germline ends. The CDR3 runs to 16 residues. CDR3 nucleotides: TGTGCCAGCAGCGTAGATCCGGGGGGCGGCCAAGAGACCCAGTACTTC. This gives the protein CASSVDPGGGQETQYF.

The CDR3 reads CASSLGPPYEQYF. CDR3 coding DNA: TGTGCCAGCAGTTTAGGGCCTCCCTACGAGCAGTACTTC. The chain recombines TRBV27 with TRBJ2-7; D not certain. CDR3 length equals 13 residues. Trimming removed 2 bases from V and 2 bases from J, with 7 bases in between. Germline lookup yields CDR1 MNHEY and CDR2 SMNVEV (reference sequence).

The chain joins TRBV6-6 to TRBJ2-7; 9 nucleotides agree with TRBD2. The V gene end was trimmed by 5 bases and the J gene end by 0 bases; junction bases not matched to a gene: 8. Germline V gene data show CDR1 as MNHNY and CDR2 as SVGAGI (reference sequence). CDR3 length equals 16 residues. The CDR3 coding sequence is TGTGCCAGCAGTCCCCACTTAGCGGGGGCCTCCTACGAGCAGTACGTC. It specifies CASSPHLAGASYEQYV.

The J gene is TRBJ2-3, the V gene TRBV7-9, with a tentative D call TRBD2 (6 bases). The CDR3 is 17 residues long. V shed 8 bases and J shed 1 base, with 22 bases lying between them. Per germline, CDR1 SEHNR and CDR2 FQNEAQ (reference sequence). The CDR3 DNA sequence: TGTGCCAGCGGTCGGGACTCCTGGTCGGGGGGCACAGATACGCAGTATTTT. It encodes CASGRDSWSGGTDTQYF.

This chain joins TRBV19 and TRBJ2-2; 9 bases match TRBD2. J lost 1 base, V lost 6 bases, and 9 bases had no gene match. The germline V gene encodes CDR1 LNHDA and CDR2 SQIVND (reference sequence). CDR3 length: 17 residues. The CDR3 sequence is CASSRGSAGGNTGELFF. The CDR3 nucleotides read TGTGCCAGTAGCCGGGGGTCAGCGGGAGGGAACACCGGGGAGCTGTTTTTT.

As DNA, the CDR3 is TGTGCCAGCAGCATCGTCCGGGACACCAACCAAGAGACCCAGTACTTC. It encodes CASSIVRDTNQETQYF. The V gene is TRBV3-1 (or the pseudogene TRBV3-2), the J gene TRBJ2-5, with D tentatively TRBD1 (6 bases). The CDR3 covers 16 residues. The germline gives CDR1 LGHDT, CDR2 YNNKEL (reference sequence). Trimming took off 5 bases at V and 0 bases at J, with 16 bases between the two ends.

This clone was detected a few times. The rearrangement joins TRBV18 to TRBJ1-2; TRBD1 aligns across 9 bases. V trimming: 3 bases; J trimming: 7 bases; junction bases outside the gene matches: 6. This CDR3 spans 14 amino acids. In germline, CDR1 is KGHSH, CDR2 LQKENI. This CDR3 reads CASSPRDRVGGYTF. In DNA, the CDR3 is TGTGCCAGCTCACCGCGGGACAGGGTGGGTGGCTACACCTTC.

The rearrangement uses TRBV27 and TRBJ2-5, with D perhaps matching TRBD1 (6 bases). V dropped 0 bases and J dropped 4 bases, with 6 bases sitting between them. The CDR3 runs 13 residues. The germline V gene encodes CDR1 MNHEY and CDR2 SMNVEV (reference sequence). CDR3 sequence: CASSLSRGETQYF. CDR3 nucleotide sequence: TGTGCCAGCAGTTTATCCAGGGGAGAGACCCAGTACTTC.

V is TRBV7-2 and J is TRBJ1-3; no clear D. The CDR3 spans 14 residues. The V gene's germline CDR1 is SGHTA and CDR2 FQGNSA. V was shortened by 5 bases and J by 4 bases, with 12 bases between the two germline ends. CDR3 DNA: TGTGCCAGCAGCGCCGTTACTCCGGGAAACACCATATATTTT. It is translated as CASSAVTPGNTIYF.

The rearrangement uses TRBV2 and TRBJ2-5, with D perhaps TRBD1 (5 bases). Trimming removed 6 bases from V and 0 bases from J, with 14 bases in between. The CDR3 extends over 15 amino acids. CDR1 is SNHLY, CDR2 FYNNEI, per germline. This CDR3 is CASRYRRYNQETQYF. The DNA of the CDR3 is TGTGCCAGCAGATACAGGCGGTACAACCAAGAGACCCAGTACTTC.

The chain couples TRBV21-1 to TRBJ1-1; TRBD1 reflects the table's D call only, with no check against the DNA. TRBV21-1 is a pseudogene segment. CDR3 size: 14 residues. The DNA of the CDR3 is TGTGCCAGCAGCGACAGGGGGAAGAACACTGAAGCTTTCTTT. It codes for CASSDRGKNTEAFF.